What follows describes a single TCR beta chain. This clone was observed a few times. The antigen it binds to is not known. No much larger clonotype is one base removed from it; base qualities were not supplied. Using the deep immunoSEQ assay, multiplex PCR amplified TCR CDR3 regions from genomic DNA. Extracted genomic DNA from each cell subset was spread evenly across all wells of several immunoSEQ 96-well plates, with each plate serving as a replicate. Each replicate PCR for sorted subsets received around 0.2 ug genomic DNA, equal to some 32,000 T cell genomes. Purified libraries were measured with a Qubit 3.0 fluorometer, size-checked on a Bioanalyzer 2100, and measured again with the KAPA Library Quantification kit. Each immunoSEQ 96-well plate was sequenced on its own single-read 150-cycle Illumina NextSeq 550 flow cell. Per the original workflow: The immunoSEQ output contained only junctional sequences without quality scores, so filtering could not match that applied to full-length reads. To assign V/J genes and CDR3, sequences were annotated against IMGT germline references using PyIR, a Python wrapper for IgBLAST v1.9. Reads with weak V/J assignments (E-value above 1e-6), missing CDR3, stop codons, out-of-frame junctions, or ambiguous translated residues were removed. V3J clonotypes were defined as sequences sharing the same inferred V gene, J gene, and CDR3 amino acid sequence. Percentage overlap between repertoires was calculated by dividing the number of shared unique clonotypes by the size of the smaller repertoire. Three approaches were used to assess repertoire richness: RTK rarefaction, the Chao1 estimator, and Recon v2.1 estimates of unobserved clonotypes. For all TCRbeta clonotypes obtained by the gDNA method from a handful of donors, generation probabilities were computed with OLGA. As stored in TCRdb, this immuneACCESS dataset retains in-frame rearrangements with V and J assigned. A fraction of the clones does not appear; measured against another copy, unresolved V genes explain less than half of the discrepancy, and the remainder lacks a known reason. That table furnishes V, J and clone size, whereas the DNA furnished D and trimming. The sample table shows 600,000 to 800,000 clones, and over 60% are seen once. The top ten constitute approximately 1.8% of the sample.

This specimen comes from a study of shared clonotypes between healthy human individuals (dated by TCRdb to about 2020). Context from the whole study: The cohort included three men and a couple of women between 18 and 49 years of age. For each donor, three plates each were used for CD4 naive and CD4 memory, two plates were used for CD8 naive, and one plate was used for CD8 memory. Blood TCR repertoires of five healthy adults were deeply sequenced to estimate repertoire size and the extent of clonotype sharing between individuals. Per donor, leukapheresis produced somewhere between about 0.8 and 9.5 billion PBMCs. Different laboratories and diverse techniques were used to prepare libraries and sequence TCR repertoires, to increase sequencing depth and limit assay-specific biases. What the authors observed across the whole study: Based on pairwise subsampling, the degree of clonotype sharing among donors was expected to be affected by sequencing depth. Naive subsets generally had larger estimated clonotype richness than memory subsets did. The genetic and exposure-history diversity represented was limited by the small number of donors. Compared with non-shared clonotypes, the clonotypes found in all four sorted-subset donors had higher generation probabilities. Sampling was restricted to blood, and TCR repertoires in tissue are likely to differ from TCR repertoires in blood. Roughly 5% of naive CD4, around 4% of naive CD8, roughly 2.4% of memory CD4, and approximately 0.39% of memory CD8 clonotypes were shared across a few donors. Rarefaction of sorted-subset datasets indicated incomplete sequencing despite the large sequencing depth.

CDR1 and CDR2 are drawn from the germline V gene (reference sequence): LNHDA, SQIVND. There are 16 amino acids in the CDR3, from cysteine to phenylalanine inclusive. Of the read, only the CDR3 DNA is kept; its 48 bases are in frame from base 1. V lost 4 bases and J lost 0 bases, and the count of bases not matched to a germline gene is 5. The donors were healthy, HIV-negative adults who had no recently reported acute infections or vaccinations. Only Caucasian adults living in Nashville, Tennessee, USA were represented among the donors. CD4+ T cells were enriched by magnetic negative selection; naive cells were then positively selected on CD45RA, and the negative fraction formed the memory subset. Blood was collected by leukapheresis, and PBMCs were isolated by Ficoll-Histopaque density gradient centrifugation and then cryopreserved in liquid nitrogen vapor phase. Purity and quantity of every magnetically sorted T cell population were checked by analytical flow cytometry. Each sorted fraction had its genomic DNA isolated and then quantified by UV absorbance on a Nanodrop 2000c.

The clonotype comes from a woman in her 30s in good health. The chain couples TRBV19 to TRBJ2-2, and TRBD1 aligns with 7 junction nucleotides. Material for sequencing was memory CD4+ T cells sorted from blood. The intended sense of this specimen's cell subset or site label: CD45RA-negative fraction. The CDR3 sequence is CASSNPGQPNTGELFF. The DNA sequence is TGTGCCAGTAGTAATCCGGGACAGCCGAACACCGGGGAGCTGTTTTTT.